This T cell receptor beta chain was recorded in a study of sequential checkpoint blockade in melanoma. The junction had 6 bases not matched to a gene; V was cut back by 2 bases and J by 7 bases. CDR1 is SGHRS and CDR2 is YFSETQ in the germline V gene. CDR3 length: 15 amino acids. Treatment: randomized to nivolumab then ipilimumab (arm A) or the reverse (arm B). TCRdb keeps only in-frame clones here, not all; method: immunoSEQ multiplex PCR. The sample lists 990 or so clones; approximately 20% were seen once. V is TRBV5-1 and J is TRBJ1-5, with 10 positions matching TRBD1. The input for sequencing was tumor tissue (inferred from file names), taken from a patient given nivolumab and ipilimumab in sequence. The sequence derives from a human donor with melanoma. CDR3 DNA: TGCGCCAGCAGCTTACACGGACAGGGGGGACAGCCCCAGCATTTT. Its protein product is CASSLHGQGGQPQHF.